This T cell receptor (beta chain) stems from a study of vaccination effects on CD4 cells after COVID-19 (dated by TCRdb to 2022 to 2024). General notes on the study: To identify antigen-specific CD4+ T cell clonotypes by their expansion, the ViraFEST assay first stimulated PBMC with viral peptide pools and then applied TCR sequencing. A total of some eleven COVID-19 convalescent patients and a handful of SARS-CoV-2-naive healthy vaccine recipients were included in the full study. In both COVID-19 convalescent patients and infection-naive vaccine recipients, the study compared SARS-CoV-2 spike-specific CD4+ TCR repertoires from before mRNA vaccination with those from after it. In the study, cultures from other donors were sequenced using the Oncomine TCR Beta short-read assay on an Illumina iSeq 100. Some 2 million PBMC per well were cultured in IMDM with 5% human AB serum, 10 IU/ml IL-2 and gentamicin, plus 10 ug/ml peptides. Each participant got two doses of an mRNA SARS-CoV-2 vaccine, either BNT162b2 or mRNA-1273.

Its CDR3 holds 15 amino acids, cysteine through phenylalanine. Solely the CDR3 DNA is kept, with 45 bases framed from the first base. V gives up 11 bases and J gives up 8 bases, and the segment between their germline ends measures 25 bases. From a lookup of the germline V gene (reference sequence), CDR1 and CDR2 are LGHDT and YNNKEL. About this clone: Its recognized antigen is unknown. Base qualities were left out, and no much larger clone turns up one base away.

Preparation of the library involved the immunoSEQ multiplex PCR assay. DNA from the cultured and isolated CD4+ T cells underwent TCR beta CDR3 sequencing. As for the original processing: Non-productive TCR sequences were removed and reads were trimmed to the CDR3 region, keeping CDR3s of at least 7 amino acids. Antigen-specific clonotypes were identified with the MANAFEST web app by comparing expansion in peptide wells against reference cultures. To be called positive, a clone needed expansion at FDR<0.05 compared with the reference and with all other wells, an odds ratio greater than 5, and a frequency greater than 0.1% in two replicate wells. A clonotype was called cross-reactive if it was significantly expanded both in SARS-CoV-2 spike wells and in at least one common cold coronavirus spike condition. CDR3 similarity was assessed by Levenshtein distance using the stringdist R package, and unrooted trees were constructed with ape in R 3.6.1. TCRdb took over this immuneACCESS table, retaining in-frame rearrangements with V and J assigned. Such tables are incomplete; in checked studies, under half of the missing clones stem from an unresolved V gene, and the remainder is unexplained. D and trimming come from the DNA, and the V and J calls and clone size come from that table. This sample comprises about 74,000 clones, approximately 77% of them detected only once. About 1.9% of the sample lies in the top ten.

After less than 13 days of culture, CD4+ T cells were isolated with the EasySep CD4+ T cell isolation kit. Healthy vaccine recipients had no prior SARS-CoV-2 infection, confirmed by negative nucleocapsid antibodies before and after vaccination. On days 3 and 7, half of the culture medium was replaced with fresh IL-2-containing medium. Unless noted otherwise, every peptide stimulation condition was grown in triplicate wells. PBMC were separated from whole blood using Ficoll-Paque Plus gradient centrifugation and were then either cryopreserved at -140C or used fresh. The QIAamp micro DNA kit was used to extract genomic DNA from the cultured CD4+ T cells. Results and caveats for the whole study, not just this receptor: The study was limited by a small number of convalescent patients, and early post-infection timepoints were lacking. In healthy vaccine recipients, vaccine-induced clones were almost all SARS-CoV-2 mono-reactive, with only 1 of 255 cross-reactive with common cold coronaviruses. Clones induced by infection and clones induced by vaccination both contracted markedly at late timepoints after vaccination, which fits with T cell responses waning over time.

The rearrangement joined TRBV3-1 (or the pseudogene TRBV3-2) to TRBJ2-4; TRBD2 is a possible D gene, resting on 6 matching bases. Material: CD4+ T cells from PBMCs cultured without peptide, obtained before COVID-19 vaccination. This TCR came from a human donor who received a COVID-19 vaccine. The DNA reads as follows: TGTGCCGGAGGTCCGGGACTCCTTGGCGATGACATTCAGTACTTC. This encodes CAGGPGLLGDDIQYF.